One and the same sample provided the 25 T cell receptor beta chains below, sequenced in a study of T cell changes during pregnancy in multiple sclerosis. TCRdb's copy holds only in-frame clones and misses some; the assay was immunoSEQ multiplex PCR. This sample yields approximately 100,000 clones, of which about 91% are seen a single time; 2% to 3% belongs to the top ten. Sequenced here: peripheral blood, sampled after pregnancy. The source is a female donor in good health, enrolled as a control in a pregnancy study.

The rearrangement links TRBV20-1 to TRBJ2-2; D possibly corresponds to TRBD2 (5 bases). Germline values: CDR1 DFQATT, CDR2 SNEGSKA (reference sequence). V was clipped by 3 bases and J by 7 bases, with 6 bases between them. This CDR3 region has 11 residues. This CDR3 reads CSARGDGELFF. The CDR3 coding sequence is TGCAGTGCTAGGGGAGACGGGGAGCTGTTTTTT.

The chain links TRBV13 to TRBJ1-5; tentatively, D is TRBD1 (6 bases). Germline CDR1 PRHDT, CDR2 FYEKMQ (reference sequence). V dropped 3 bases and J dropped 2 bases, with 17 bases sitting between them. The CDR3 runs to 17 residues. As DNA, the CDR3 is TGTGCCAGCAGCTTCGGGCAGGGGATGAGGCGCAATCAGCCCCAGCATTTT. Protein sequence: CASSFGQGMRRNQPQHF.

This chain links TRBV4-1 with TRBJ1-1; D is uncertain. Germline assignment: CDR1 MGHRA and CDR2 YSYEKL. The V end lost 0 bases, the J end lost 5 bases, and 16 bases lay between the germline ends. This CDR3 contains 16 residues. This chain's CDR3 is CASSQERRARGTEAFF. CDR3 in DNA: TGCGCCAGCAGCCAAGAGCGGAGGGCCCGCGGAACTGAAGCTTTCTTT.

The chain joins TRBV30 to TRBJ1-2; 9 nucleotides line up with TRBD1. CDR3 size: 14 residues. Per the germline V gene, CDR1 is GTSNPN and CDR2 is SVGIG (reference sequence). The ends lost 3 bases at V and 1 base at J; junction bases unmatched: 3. CDR3 loop: CAWSVDRGNYGYTF. In nucleotides, the CDR3 is TGTGCCTGGAGCGTGGACAGGGGTAACTATGGCTACACCTTC.

In its sample, this clone was seen once. V and J are TRBV7-9 and TRBJ1-3, with 8 bases aligning to TRBD1. V was pared by 5 bases and J by 3 bases, with 9 bases of the junction left unmatched. This CDR3 has 16 residues. The germline gives CDR1 SEHNR, CDR2 FQNEAQ (reference sequence). The DNA for the CDR3 is TGTGCCAGCAGCCAAAGTTCGACAGGGGTTGGAAACACCATATATTTT. Protein product: CASSQSSTGVGNTIYF.

This chain joins TRBV28 and TRBJ2-7; 10 nucleotides match TRBD2. This CDR3 is built from 17 residues. CDR1 is MDHEN and CDR2 is SYDVKM in the germline V gene. The V segment lost 5 bases and the J segment 0 bases; nucleotides outside the gene matches: 10. CDR3 DNA sequence: TGTGCCAGCAGTCCTAACCCAGGACTAGCGGCCTCCTACGAGCAGTACTTC. Translated, it gives CASSPNPGLAASYEQYF.

This sequence joins TRBV7-9 and TRBJ2-7, with D maybe TRBD2 (6 bases). Trimming took 5 bases from V and 2 from J, leaving 10 bases between them. Germline CDR1 and CDR2: SEHNR and FQNEAQ (reference sequence). This CDR3 comprises 13 residues. CDR3 in amino acids: CASSPRGTYEQYF. The CDR3 DNA follows: TGTGCCAGCAGCCCGCGGGGAACCTACGAGCAGTACTTC. Combining the CDR3 with reference TRBV7-9 and TRBJ2-7 gives the whole variable domain DTGVSQNPRHKITKRGQNVTFRCDPISEHNRLYWYRQTLGQGPEFLTYFQNEAQLEKSRLLSDRFSAERPKGSFSTLEIQRTEQGDSAMYLCASSPRGTYEQYFGPGTRLTVT.

This clone came up a few times. This chain connects TRBV7-2 to TRBJ2-1; 11 bases line up with TRBD2. Per the germline V gene, CDR1 is SGHTA and CDR2 is FQGNSA. This CDR3 has 14 residues. With 2 bases clipped from V and 9 bases from J, the junction kept 3 bases outside the gene matches. CDR3 sequence: CASSLRLAGGEQFF. CDR3 nucleotides: TGTGCCAGCAGCTTACGGCTAGCGGGAGGTGAGCAGTTCTTC.

The chain recombines TRBV13 with TRBJ2-7; 12 bases align to TRBD1. This CDR3 comprises 16 residues. Per germline, CDR1 PRHDT and CDR2 FYEKMQ (reference sequence). J was trimmed by 4 bases and V by 2 bases; bases with no gene match: 6. CDR3 region: CASSLFGTGGIYEQYF. CDR3 nucleotides: TGTGCCAGCAGCTTATTCGGGACAGGGGGCATTTACGAGCAGTACTTC.

V gene TRBV11-2 combines with J gene TRBJ1-2; 9 positions agree with TRBD1. The CDR3 totals 13 residues. The V gene end was trimmed by 5 bases and the J gene end by 5 bases; junction bases not matched to a gene: 3. Germline V gene sequence: CDR1 SGHAT, CDR2 FQNNGV. The CDR3: CASSAGQGYGYTF. CDR3 bases: TGTGCCAGCAGCGCGGGACAGGGTTATGGCTACACCTTC.

The chain recombines TRBV7-9 with TRBJ2-1; 12 bases agree with TRBD2. The CDR3 runs to 17 residues. The germline CDR1 and CDR2 sequences are SEHNR and FQNEAQ (reference sequence). The junction had 13 bases not matched to a gene; V was cut back by 5 bases and J by 8 bases. The CDR3 bases are TGTGCCAGCAGCGTCGGGACTAGCGGGCCGACAGACGATGAGCAGTTCTTC. This sequence encodes CASSVGTSGPTDDEQFF.

The chain joins TRBV5-4 to TRBJ1-3; 9 nucleotides align to TRBD1. Germline values: CDR1 SGHNT, CDR2 YYREEE (reference sequence). V trimming: 2 bases; J trimming: 2 bases; junction bases outside the gene matches: 5. This CDR3 has 16 amino acids. Here the CDR3 DNA reads TGTGCCAGCAGCTTATCCGGGACAGGGCCTGGAAACACCATATATTTT. Protein sequence: CASSLSGTGPGNTIYF.

The chain uses TRBV19 and TRBJ2-3, with D perhaps TRBD1 (6 bases). Germline V gives CDR1 LNHDA, CDR2 SQIVND (reference sequence). The CDR3 loop spans 15 amino acids. The germline V and J ends were trimmed by 6 bases and 1 base, with 14 bases remaining between them. CDR3 sequence: CASSRTAWGTDTQYF. CDR3 DNA: TGTGCCAGTAGCAGGACAGCCTGGGGCACAGATACGCAGTATTTT.

The chain's CDR3 is CASRGLIKSYNEQFF. For the CDR3, the DNA is TGTGCCAGCAGGGGACTCATAAAGTCCTACAATGAGCAGTTCTTC. This chain connects TRBV2 to TRBJ2-1; TRBD2 might be the D (6 bases). The ends were cut back, 6 bases at V and 1 base at J, with 13 bases in the middle. The CDR3 spans 15 residues. Per the germline V gene, CDR1 is SNHLY and CDR2 is FYNNEI. The entire variable domain, with the rest obtained from reference TRBV2 and TRBJ2-1, is as follows: EPEVTQTPSHQVTQMGQEVILRCVPISNHLYFYWYRQILGQKVEFLVSFYNNEISEKSEIFDDQFSVERPDGSNFTLKIRSTKLEDSAMYFCASRGLIKSYNEQFFGPGTRLTVL.

The chain combines TRBV5-1 with TRBJ2-7, with D unclear. In germline, CDR1 is SGHRS, CDR2 YFSETQ. The V end was cut by 1 base, the J end by 2 bases, with 7 bases between. This CDR3 contains 13 residues. The CDR3 coding sequence is TGCGCCAGCAGCTTGACACCAACCTACGAGCAGTACTTC. This translates into CASSLTPTYEQYF.

This clone was detected only once. The genes are TRBV5-1 and TRBJ1-1; D possibly corresponds to TRBD1 (6 bases). The CDR3 has 16 residues. Trimming took off 2 bases at V and 1 base at J, with 15 bases between the two ends. Germline assignment: CDR1 SGHRS and CDR2 YFSETQ. For the CDR3, the DNA is TGCGCCAGCAGCTTACGTCCGACAGGCCAGAACACTGAAGCTTTCTTT. It is translated as CASSLRPTGQNTEAFF.

This chain links TRBV9 with TRBJ2-1, with D tentatively TRBD2 (5 bases). Germline CDR1 is SGDLS and CDR2 is YYNGEE. This CDR3 spans 16 amino acids. Trimming cost V 0 bases and J 11 bases, with 21 bases left between them. CDR3: CASSVDFGRTLRKQFF. In nucleotides, the CDR3 is TGTGCCAGCAGCGTAGATTTTGGACGGACTCTTAGAAAGCAGTTCTTC.

J is TRBJ2-1 and V is TRBV27; no firm D call. Germline assignment: CDR1 MNHEY and CDR2 SMNVEV (reference sequence). The CDR3 totals 11 residues. Trimming removed 2 bases at V and 10 bases at J, with 6 bases between. CDR3 in amino acids: CASSLRSEQFF. The CDR3 DNA is TGTGCCAGCAGTTTAAGGAGCGAGCAGTTCTTC.

J is TRBJ1-1 and V is TRBV5-1; the match to TRBD1 covers 8 bases. V was clipped by 2 bases and J by 0 bases; unmatched bases: 6. CDR3 size: 16 residues. Germline V gene lookup returns CDR1 SGHRS and CDR2 YFSETQ. The CDR3 DNA is TGCGCCAGCAGCTTAACAGGGGGTACCATGAACACTGAAGCTTTCTTT. As protein: CASSLTGGTMNTEAFF. Looking up the rest from reference TRBV5-1 and TRBJ1-1 gives the full variable domain: KAGVTQTPRYLIKTRGQQVTLSCSPISGHRSVSWYQQTPGQGLQFLFEYFSETQRNKGNFPGRFSGRQFSNSRSEMNVSTLELGDSALYLCASSLTGGTMNTEAFFGQGTRLTVV.

Here the CDR3 DNA reads TGTGCCAGCAGCCCCTCAGGCCAGCCCCAGCATTTT. Encoded protein: CASSPSGQPQHF. J is TRBJ1-5 and V is TRBV6-1, with D unclear. The CDR3 is 12 amino acids. Germline CDR1 MNHNS, CDR2 SASEGT. V gave up 6 bases and J gave up 7 bases, with 10 bases separating them.

The chain combines TRBV4-1 with TRBJ1-2; D not resolved. This CDR3 comprises 15 residues. Germline V gene sequence: CDR1 MGHRA, CDR2 YSYEKL. Trimming pared 0 bases from V and 4 bases from J, leaving 12 bases between. This CDR3 reads CASSQDPTSGYGYTF. The DNA of the CDR3 is TGCGCCAGCAGCCAAGACCCAACGTCGGGCTATGGCTACACCTTC.

This chain uses TRBV5-1 with TRBJ2-1; 11 bases match TRBD1. Per germline, CDR1 SGHRS and CDR2 YFSETQ. The CDR3 runs to 13 residues. V lost 5 bases to trimming and J lost 6 bases; unmatched junction nucleotides: 1. The CDR3 nucleotides are TGCGCCAGCAGGGGGACAGGGGGCAATGAGCAGTTCTTC. It specifies CASRGTGGNEQFF.

The chain has TRBV6-5 and TRBJ2-3, with 14 bases identical to TRBD2. CDR3 size: 15 residues. Per the germline V gene, CDR1 is MNHEY and CDR2 is SVGAGI. The V segment lost 6 bases and the J segment 6 bases; nucleotides outside the gene matches: 5. CDR3 residues: CASRGTSGSLDTQYF. The CDR3 DNA follows: TGTGCCAGCAGGGGGACTAGCGGGAGTCTGGATACGCAGTATTTT.

This chain connects TRBV2 to TRBJ1-1; no clear D. Germline V CDR1 and CDR2: SNHLY, FYNNEI. Trimming left V 6 bases short and J 2 bases short, with 10 bases between. The CDR3 runs to 13 residues. The CDR3 region is CASSAGRNTEAFF. The CDR3 DNA sequence: TGTGCCAGCAGCGCCGGGAGAAACACTGAAGCTTTCTTT.

The chain uses TRBV4-2 and TRBJ2-4; possible D gene TRBD2, 6 bases. Germline CDR1 and CDR2: LGHNA and YNFKEQ. V gave up 0 bases and J gave up 1 base, with 10 bases separating them. The CDR3 has 16 residues. CDR3 amino acids: CASSQDPGGAKNIQYF. DNA for the CDR3: TGTGCCAGCAGCCAAGATCCTGGGGGGGCCAAAAACATTCAGTACTTC.